A single sample gave rise to the 30 T cell receptor beta chains below, sequenced in a study of response to subunit inactivated influenza vaccine. In TCRdb, the RT-PCR reads were re-called with MiXCR into one record per CDR3 protein. The table lists 590,000 or so distinct CDR3 sequences, about 15% of them singletons, with roughly 7.2% in the top ten. Sample: PBMCs from blood, taken 14 days before vaccination. These receptors all stem from a man between 45 and 60 years old who received an inactivated influenza vaccine.

This clonotype has only a few counts. The genes are TRBV7-9 and TRBJ2-7, with a weak D call TRBD1 (6 bases). Germline V lookup: CDR1 SEHNR, CDR2 FQNEAQ (reference sequence). The V end lost 6 bases, the J end lost 0 bases, and 12 bases lay between the germline ends. The CDR3 is 14 residues long. The CDR3 protein is CASRPTGSSYEQYF. CDR3 bases: TGTGCCAGCAGGCCTACAGGGAGCTCCTACGAGCAGTACTTC.

This chain joins TRBV5-1 and TRBJ1-3, with a tentative D call TRBD1 (5 bases). Trimming removed 0 bases at V and 0 bases at J, with 10 bases between. Germline V gives CDR1 SGHRS, CDR2 YFSETQ. This CDR3 is 16 amino acids long. The CDR3 region has the DNA TGCGCCAGCAGCTTGGGGGGACCCAGCTCTGGAAACACCATATATTTT. Translating gives CASSLGGPSSGNTIYF. Full variable domain (outside the CDR3, taken from reference TRBV5-1 and TRBJ1-3): KAGVTQTPRYLIKTRGQQVTLSCSPISGHRSVSWYQQTPGQGLQFLFEYFSETQRNKGNFPGRFSGRQFSNSRSEMNVSTLELGDSALYLCASSLGGPSSGNTIYFGEGSWLTVV.

This clonotype was seen a handful of times. The chain uses TRBV5-1 and TRBJ2-7, with 9 bases identical to TRBD1. V lost 4 bases and J lost 5; bases outside the gene matches: 7. Per the germline V gene, CDR1 is SGHRS and CDR2 is YFSETQ. This CDR3 is 14 amino acids long. The CDR3 DNA reads TGCGCCAGCAGCAACCGGGACAGGGCGGACGAGCAGTACTTC. It yields the protein CASSNRDRADEQYF. Drawing the rest from reference TRBV5-1 and TRBJ2-7, the complete variable domain is KAGVTQTPRYLIKTRGQQVTLSCSPISGHRSVSWYQQTPGQGLQFLFEYFSETQRNKGNFPGRFSGRQFSNSRSEMNVSTLELGDSALYLCASSNRDRADEQYFGPGTRLTVT.

This clonotype has only a few counts. This chain connects TRBV20-1 to TRBJ2-3; 13 nucleotides match TRBD2. Germline assignment: CDR1 DFQATT and CDR2 SNEGSKA (reference sequence). V lost 2 bases to trimming and J lost 3 bases; unmatched junction nucleotides: 8. This CDR3 contains 17 residues. CDR3 sequence reads: CSARTTGGLAGTDTQYF. For the CDR3, the DNA is TGCAGTGCTAGAACCACAGGGGGACTAGCGGGAACAGATACGCAGTATTTT.

This clonotype was observed a few times. In DNA, the CDR3 is TGTGCCAGCAGTTTTCCGGGACAGGGAATCACCGGGGAGCTGTTTTTT. Its protein is CASSFPGQGITGELFF. This chain joins TRBV6-2 or TRBV6-3 and TRBJ2-2; 9 bases align to TRBD1. Germline assignment: CDR1 MNHEY and CDR2 SVGEGT. J gave up 4 bases and V 4 bases, and 7 bases lay outside the gene matches. CDR3 length: 16 amino acids.

Ten or more counts support this clonotype. V is TRBV6-1 and J is TRBJ2-7; 7 nucleotides align to TRBD2. Unmatched junction bases numbered 7, after V lost 8 bases and J lost 0 bases. Germline values: CDR1 MNHNS, CDR2 SASEGT. The CDR3 runs 14 residues. This CDR3 is CASGEGRVSYEQYF. The CDR3 DNA reads TGTGCCAGCGGGGAGGGCAGGGTCTCCTACGAGCAGTACTTC.

This clonotype has just a few counts. This rearrangement joins TRBV29-1 to TRBJ1-1; D ambiguous. Germline V gene sequence: CDR1 SQVTM, CDR2 ANQGSEA. The germline V and J ends were trimmed by 6 bases and 4 bases, with 9 bases remaining between them. This CDR3 is 11 amino acids long. The CDR3 loop reads CSVDRSTEAFF. In DNA, the CDR3 is TGCAGCGTCGATAGAAGCACTGAAGCTTTCTTT.

This chain joins TRBV2 and TRBJ2-3; 10 bases are shared with TRBD1. Unmatched junction bases numbered 2, after V lost 0 bases and J lost 2 bases. The CDR3 spans 16 residues. The germline V gene has CDR1 SNHLY and CDR2 FYNNEI. The CDR3 sequence is CASSEAGQGFTDTQYF. The CDR3 region has the DNA TGTGCCAGCAGTGAAGCGGGACAGGGGTTCACAGATACGCAGTATTTT.

This clonotype has only a few counts. This rearrangement joins TRBV4-1 to TRBJ2-7; 11 positions agree with TRBD2. CDR3 length: 18 amino acids. Trimming cost V 0 bases and J 3 bases; bases outside gene matches: 10. Looked up from germline, CDR1 is MGHRA and CDR2 is YSYEKL. The CDR3 DNA follows: TGCGCCAGCAGCCAAGATGCTCTAGCGGGGGGCTCCTTCTACGAGCAGTACTTC. Translation gives CASSQDALAGGSFYEQYF.

Many counts were recorded for this clonotype. This chain joins TRBV3-1 and TRBJ2-1; TRBD1 or TRBD2 may be the D gene (5 bases each). Between the trimmed V and J ends, which lost 7 bases and 4 bases, there was a span of 17 bases. The germline gives CDR1 LGHDT, CDR2 YNNKEL (reference sequence). The CDR3 length is 15 residues. In DNA, the CDR3 is TGTGCCAGCAACGACGGGACCCGAGGTTACAATGAGCAGTTCTTC. As protein: CASNDGTRGYNEQFF.

This clonotype was observed a single time. The chain combines TRBV7-6 with TRBJ2-5, with a weak D call TRBD2 (5 bases). The germline V gene has CDR1 SGHVS and CDR2 FNYEAQ. V was shortened by 0 bases and J by 5 bases, with 16 bases between the two germline ends. The CDR3 consists of 16 residues. Written as DNA, the CDR3 is TGTGCCAGCAGCTTAGCCCCGCCGGGGAGTGGGGAGACCCAGTACTTC. This sequence encodes CASSLAPPGSGETQYF.

Many counts were recorded for this clonotype. The rearrangement links TRBV20-1 to TRBJ1-2; 9 nucleotides align to TRBD1. The CDR3 runs to 15 residues. The V gene end was trimmed by 6 bases and the J gene end by 7 bases; junction bases not matched to a gene: 15. Germline values: CDR1 DFQATT, CDR2 SNEGSKA (reference sequence). The DNA for the CDR3 is TGCAGTGCCCCTCGCCGGGACAGGGATCTGGGTGGCTACACCTTC. Translated: CSAPRRDRDLGGYTF.

This clonotype was counted between two and nine times. The CDR3 protein is CSASVGTQYF. The CDR3 coding sequence is TGCAGCGCCTCCGTTGGGACGCAGTATTTT. The chain combines TRBV29-1 with TRBJ2-3, with D uncertain. CDR3 length: 10 residues. Trimming removed 7 bases from V and 9 bases from J, with 11 bases in between. CDR1 SQVTM and CDR2 ANQGSEA come from the germline V gene.

The CDR3 nucleotides are TGTGCCAGCAGTTTGGGAGTGATCAACGAGCAGTACTTC. Protein product: CASSLGVINEQYF. The rearrangement uses TRBV27 and TRBJ2-7, with D possibly being TRBD2 (5 bases). The CDR3 has 13 amino acids. Trimming cost V 3 bases and J 5 bases, with 11 bases left between them. Germline CDR1 MNHEY, CDR2 SMNVEV (reference sequence).

This chain uses TRBV24-1 with TRBJ2-1; 8 nucleotides align to TRBD1. The CDR3 loop spans 13 amino acids. V lost 3 bases to trimming and J lost 10 bases; unmatched junction nucleotides: 4. Germline lookup yields CDR1 KGHDR and CDR2 SFDVKD. The CDR3 reads CATSDRNRGEQFF. CDR3 sequence (DNA): TGTGCCACCAGTGATCGCAACAGGGGGGAGCAGTTCTTC.

J is TRBJ2-1 and V is TRBV4-2; D could derive from TRBD1 or TRBD2 (6 bases each). The CDR3 is 17 residues long. With 2 bases removed from V and 7 bases from J, the gap between germline ends came to 21 bases. The germline CDR1 and CDR2 sequences are LGHNA and YNFKEQ. In DNA, the CDR3 is TGTGCCAGCAGCCAATCTATTGCTCTGGGGGGCGTAAATGAGCAGTTCTTC. Translated, it gives CASSQSIALGGVNEQFF.

This clonotype was seen a few times. CDR3 amino acids: CASSRARGPPFF. CDR3 DNA: TGTGCCAGCAGCCGGGCGAGGGGGCCGCCGTTCTTC. The chain is built from TRBV5-6 and TRBJ2-1; 7 bases line up with TRBD1. This CDR3 comprises 12 residues. Germline lookup yields CDR1 SGHDT and CDR2 YYEEEE. V shed 4 bases and J 15 bases; nucleotides not matched to a gene: 10.

J is TRBJ2-3 and V is TRBV15; D uncertain. The length of the CDR3 is 13 residues. Germline values: CDR1 LNHNV, CDR2 YYDKDF (reference sequence). Trimming took off 0 bases at V and 4 bases at J, with 5 bases between the two ends. CDR3 nucleotides: TGTGCCACCAGCAGAGATATGGCAGATACGCAGTATTTT. This codes for CATSRDMADTQYF.

Many counts were recorded for this clonotype. The V gene is TRBV27, the J gene TRBJ1-5; D unresolved. V was cut by 3 bases and J by 2 bases, with 5 bases left in between. The germline V gene encodes CDR1 MNHEY and CDR2 SMNVEV (reference sequence). The CDR3 has 13 residues. The chain's CDR3 is CASSLSRNQPQHF. The CDR3 region has the DNA TGTGCCAGCAGTTTGAGTCGCAATCAGCCCCAGCATTTT.

This clonotype was counted a few times. Here the CDR3 DNA reads TGTGCCAGCAGCGCACCCCCGATGTTGCAGACCCAGTACTTC. It encodes CASSAPPMLQTQYF. The V gene is TRBV7-2, the J gene TRBJ2-5, with D unclear. Germline V CDR1 and CDR2: SGHTA, FQGNSA. The CDR3 runs 14 residues. With 5 bases removed from V and 6 bases from J, the gap between germline ends came to 16 bases.

This clonotype was recorded a few times. Here the CDR3 DNA reads TGTGCCACCAGTGCCCAATCTCGGACAGGGAGGAATGAGCAGTTCTTC. This sequence encodes CATSAQSRTGRNEQFF. The chain couples TRBV24-1 to TRBJ2-1, with 8 positions matching TRBD1. Unmatched junction bases numbered 12, after V lost 5 bases and J lost 7 bases. Germline V gene data show CDR1 as KGHDR and CDR2 as SFDVKD. The CDR3 extends over 16 amino acids.

The chain combines TRBV27 with TRBJ2-2; TRBD2 aligns across 8 bases. The CDR3 sequence is 13 residues long. Germline CDR1 is MNHEY and CDR2 is SMNVEV (reference sequence). Trimming removed 6 bases from V and 6 bases from J; junction bases left unmatched: 3. The CDR3 here is CASRGLVAGELFF. In DNA form, the CDR3 reads TGTGCCAGCAGGGGACTAGTTGCCGGGGAGCTGTTTTTT.

This clonotype was seen only a few times. CDR3 sequence reads: CASRGASNTGELFF. The CDR3 DNA sequence: TGTGCCAGCAGGGGGGCTTCGAACACCGGGGAGCTGTTTTTT. The rearrangement links TRBV9 to TRBJ2-2; possibly TRBD1 for D (6 bases). Germline lookup yields CDR1 SGDLS and CDR2 YYNGEE. The V end was cut by 5 bases, the J end by 0 bases, with 8 bases between. The CDR3 sequence is 14 residues long.

In its sample, this clonotype was seen many times. This chain joins TRBV6-1 and TRBJ1-6; D gene uncertain. The germline V and J ends were trimmed by 4 bases and 6 bases, with 10 bases remaining between them. Germline V CDR1 and CDR2: MNHNS, SASEGT. This CDR3 region has 14 residues. CDR3 region: CASSGGSGNSPLHF. CDR3 bases: TGTGCCAGCAGTGGCGGGTCGGGTAATTCACCCCTCCACTTT.

This clonotype was observed at least ten times. This sequence joins TRBV30 and TRBJ1-1, with a weak D call TRBD1 (5 bases). Trimming removed 1 base at V and 0 bases at J, with 21 bases between. CDR1 and CDR2 (germline): GTSNPN, SVGIG (reference sequence). The CDR3 sequence is 18 residues long. The CDR3 sequence is CAWSAQGVWGNLNTEAFF. The CDR3 nucleotides are TGTGCCTGGAGTGCCCAGGGAGTGTGGGGAAATTTGAACACTGAAGCTTTCTTT.

V gene TRBV28 combines with J gene TRBJ2-5; D may be TRBD1 or TRBD2 (5 bases each). The CDR3 has 16 residues. V was pared by 8 bases and J by 0 bases, with 19 bases between. CDR1 and CDR2 (germline): MDHEN, SYDVKM. The CDR3, as DNA: TGTGCCAGCCGCACTAGGAGACCAGGGAACCAAGAGACCCAGTACTTC. Translation: CASRTRRPGNQETQYF.

A few counts support this clonotype. The gene calls are TRBV18 and TRBJ2-5, with D possibly TRBD2 on 6 matching bases. The V end was cut by 0 bases, the J end by 1 base, with 15 bases between. CDR3 length: 17 amino acids. Germline-derived CDR1 and CDR2 are KGHSH and LQKENI. CDR3 amino acids: CASSPPGGYDSQETQYF. CDR3 sequence (DNA): TGTGCCAGCTCACCACCGGGGGGTTACGATTCCCAAGAGACCCAGTACTTC.

This clonotype was detected only a few times. This sequence joins TRBV25-1 and TRBJ2-6; 9 positions match TRBD1. Germline V lookup: CDR1 MGHDK, CDR2 SYGVNS. The CDR3 sequence is 19 residues long. V dropped 5 bases and J dropped 0; count of bases not matched to a gene: 11. The CDR3 nucleotides read TGTGCCAGCAGTTCTCCCAGACAGGGGGGACCCTCTGGGGCCAACGTCCTGACTTTC. It encodes CASSSPRQGGPSGANVLTF. The full variable domain, in which reference TRBV25-1 and TRBJ2-6 provide the parts outside the CDR3, is EADIYQTPRYLVIGTGKKITLECSQTMGHDKMYWYQQDPGMELHLIHYSYGVNSTEKGDLSSESTVSRIRTEHFPLTLESARPSHTSQYLCASSSPRQGGPSGANVLTFGAGSRLTVL.

The V gene is TRBV7-9, the J gene TRBJ2-3; tentative D call: TRBD2 (6 bases). Germline-derived CDR1 and CDR2 are SEHNR and FQNEAQ (reference sequence). This CDR3 spans 16 amino acids. V shed 1 base and J shed 2 bases, with 13 bases lying between them. The CDR3: CASSLGSAGNTDTQYF. The CDR3 DNA is TGTGCCAGCAGCTTAGGGTCCGCGGGGAACACAGATACGCAGTATTTT.

In its sample, this clonotype was seen many times. The chain links TRBV29-1 to TRBJ2-5; 9 nucleotides match TRBD1. The V gene's germline CDR1 is SQVTM and CDR2 ANQGSEA. V lost 3 bases, J lost 0 bases, and 5 bases stayed unmatched. The CDR3 has 15 amino acids. CDR3 DNA sequence: TGCAGCGTTGAGTTACAGGGGGCGTACCAAGAGACCCAGTACTTC. Encoded protein: CSVELQGAYQETQYF. The full variable domain, its missing parts supplied by reference TRBV29-1 and TRBJ2-5, is SAVISQKPSRDICQRGTSLTIQCQVDSQVTMMFWYRQQPGQSLTLIATANQGSEATYESGFVIDKFPISRPNLTFSTLTVSNMSPEDSSIYLCSVELQGAYQETQYFGPGTRLLVL.